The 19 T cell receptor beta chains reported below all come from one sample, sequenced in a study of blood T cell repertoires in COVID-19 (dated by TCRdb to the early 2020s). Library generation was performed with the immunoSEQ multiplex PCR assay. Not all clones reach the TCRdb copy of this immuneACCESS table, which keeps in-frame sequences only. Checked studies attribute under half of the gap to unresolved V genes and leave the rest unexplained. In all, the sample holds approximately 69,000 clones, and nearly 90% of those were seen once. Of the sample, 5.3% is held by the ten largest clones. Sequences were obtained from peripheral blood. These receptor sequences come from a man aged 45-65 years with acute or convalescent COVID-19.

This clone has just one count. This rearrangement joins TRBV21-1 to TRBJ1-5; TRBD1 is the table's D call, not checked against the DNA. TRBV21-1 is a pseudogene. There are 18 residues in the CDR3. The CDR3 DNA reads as TGTGCCAGCAGCACTTCCCTGACAGGGTCGAGAAGCAATCAGCCCCAGCATTTT. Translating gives CASSTSLTGSRSNQPQHF.

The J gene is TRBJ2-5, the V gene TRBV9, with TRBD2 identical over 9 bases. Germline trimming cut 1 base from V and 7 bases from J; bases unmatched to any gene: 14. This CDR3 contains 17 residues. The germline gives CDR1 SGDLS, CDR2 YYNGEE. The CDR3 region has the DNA TGTGCCAGCAGCGTATCGGCGACTAGCGGAGACCCCGGGACCCAGTACTTC. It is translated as CASSVSATSGDPGTQYF.

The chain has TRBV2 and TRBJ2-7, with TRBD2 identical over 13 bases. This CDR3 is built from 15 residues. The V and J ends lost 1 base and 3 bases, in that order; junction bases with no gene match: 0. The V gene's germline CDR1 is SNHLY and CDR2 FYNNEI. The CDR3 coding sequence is TGTGCCAGCAGTGAAGGGACTAGCGGGAGCTACGAGCAGTACTTC. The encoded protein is CASSEGTSGSYEQYF.

As DNA, the CDR3 is TGTGCCAGCAGCGGGGGACTAGCGGGAGTCAGCACAGATACGCAGTATTTT. Translating it yields CASSGGLAGVSTDTQYF. The chain links TRBV5-4 to TRBJ2-3; TRBD2 aligns across 14 bases. This CDR3 comprises 17 residues. The V and J ends lost 4 bases and 0 bases, in that order; junction bases with no gene match: 4. Germline loops: CDR1 SGHNT, CDR2 YYREEE (reference sequence).

The CDR3: CASSQWGVGTDTQYF. The CDR3, as DNA: TGTGCCAGCAGCCAATGGGGAGTTGGCACAGATACGCAGTATTTT. This chain connects TRBV14 to TRBJ2-3, with TRBD2 as a possible D gene (5 bases). CDR3 length equals 15 residues. The ends were cut back, 2 bases at V and 1 base at J, with 10 bases in the middle. From germline, CDR1 is SGHDN and CDR2 FVKESK.

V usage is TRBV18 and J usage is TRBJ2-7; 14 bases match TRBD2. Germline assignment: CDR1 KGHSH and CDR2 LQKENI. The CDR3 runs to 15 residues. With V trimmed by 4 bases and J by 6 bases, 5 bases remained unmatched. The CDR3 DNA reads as TGTGCCAGCTCACAGGGACTAGCGGGAGAACGCGAGCAGTACTTC. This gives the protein CASSQGLAGEREQYF.

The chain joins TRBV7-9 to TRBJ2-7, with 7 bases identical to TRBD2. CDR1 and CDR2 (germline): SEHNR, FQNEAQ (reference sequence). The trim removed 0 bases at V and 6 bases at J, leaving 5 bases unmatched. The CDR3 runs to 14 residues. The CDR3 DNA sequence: TGTGCCAGCAGCTTAGCGGGAGGGCCCCTCGAGCAGTACTTC. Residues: CASSLAGGPLEQYF. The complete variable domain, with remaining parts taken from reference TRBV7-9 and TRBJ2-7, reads DTGVSQNPRHKITKRGQNVTFRCDPISEHNRLYWYRQTLGQGPEFLTYFQNEAQLEKSRLLSDRFSAERPKGSFSTLEIQRTEQGDSAMYLCASSLAGGPLEQYFGPGTRLTVT.

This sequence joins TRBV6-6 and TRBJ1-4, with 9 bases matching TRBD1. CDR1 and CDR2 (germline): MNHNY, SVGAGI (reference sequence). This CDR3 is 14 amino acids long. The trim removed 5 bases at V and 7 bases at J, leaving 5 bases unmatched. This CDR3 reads CASSNRGRGEKLFF. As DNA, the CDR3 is TGTGCCAGCAGTAACAGGGGGCGAGGTGAAAAACTGTTTTTT.

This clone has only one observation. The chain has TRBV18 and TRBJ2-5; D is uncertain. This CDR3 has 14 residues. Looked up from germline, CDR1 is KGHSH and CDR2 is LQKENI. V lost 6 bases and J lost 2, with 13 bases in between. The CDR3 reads CASSNLKRQETQYF. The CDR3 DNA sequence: TGTGCCAGCTCCAACCTGAAGAGGCAAGAGACCCAGTACTTC.

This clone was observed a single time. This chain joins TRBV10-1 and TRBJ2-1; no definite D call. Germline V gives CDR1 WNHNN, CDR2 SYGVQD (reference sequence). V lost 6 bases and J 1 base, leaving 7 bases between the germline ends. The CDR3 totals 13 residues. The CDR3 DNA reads TGCGCCAGCAGCCTAGAATCCTACAATGAGCAGTTCTTC. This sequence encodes CASSLESYNEQFF.

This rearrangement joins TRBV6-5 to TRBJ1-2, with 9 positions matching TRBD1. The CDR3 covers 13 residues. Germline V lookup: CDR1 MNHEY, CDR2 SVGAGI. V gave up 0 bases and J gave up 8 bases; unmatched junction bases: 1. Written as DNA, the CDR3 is TGTGCCAGCAGTTACTCTGGGACAGGGGGCTACACCTTC. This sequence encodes CASSYSGTGGYTF.

In DNA, the CDR3 is TGTGCTAGTGGTTTGGTACTGTGGCAGGGCGAGACCTACGAGCAGTACTTC. Translating gives CASGLVLWQGETYEQYF. The chain joins TRBV12-5 to TRBJ2-7; tentative D call: TRBD1 (5 bases). Deletions cut 0 bases from V and 2 bases from J, with 17 bases between. Germline loops: CDR1 LGHNT, CDR2 FRNRAP. The CDR3 is 17 residues long.

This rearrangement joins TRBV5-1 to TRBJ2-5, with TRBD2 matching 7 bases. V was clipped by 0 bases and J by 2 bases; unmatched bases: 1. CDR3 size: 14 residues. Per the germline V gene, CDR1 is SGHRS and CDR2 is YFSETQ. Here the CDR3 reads CASSLAGGQETQYF. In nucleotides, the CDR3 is TGCGCCAGCAGCTTGGCGGGGGGACAAGAGACCCAGTACTTC.

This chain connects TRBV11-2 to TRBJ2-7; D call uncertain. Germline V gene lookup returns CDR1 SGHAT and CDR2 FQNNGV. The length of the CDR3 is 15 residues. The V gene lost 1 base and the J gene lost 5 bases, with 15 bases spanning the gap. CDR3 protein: CASSLVAGTPNEQYF. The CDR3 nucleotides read TGTGCCAGCAGCTTAGTGGCAGGCACCCCAAACGAGCAGTACTTC.

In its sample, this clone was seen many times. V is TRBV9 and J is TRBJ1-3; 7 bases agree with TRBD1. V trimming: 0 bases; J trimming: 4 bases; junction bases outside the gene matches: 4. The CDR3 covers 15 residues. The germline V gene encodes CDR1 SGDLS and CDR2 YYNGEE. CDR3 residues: CASSVETGRGNTIYF. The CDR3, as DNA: TGTGCCAGCAGCGTAGAGACAGGGCGAGGAAACACCATATATTTT.

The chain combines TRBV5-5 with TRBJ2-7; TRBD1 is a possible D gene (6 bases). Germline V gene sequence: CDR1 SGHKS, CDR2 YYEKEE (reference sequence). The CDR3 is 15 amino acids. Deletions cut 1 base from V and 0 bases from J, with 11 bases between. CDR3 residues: CASSLRSGASYEQYF. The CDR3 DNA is TGTGCCAGCAGCTTGAGATCAGGGGCCTCCTACGAGCAGTACTTC.

In DNA, the CDR3 is TGTGCCACCAGTGATGACACCGAGCGGGAGTCTCGGTACAATGAGCAGTTCTTC. It codes for CATSDDTERESRYNEQFF. The chain carries TRBV24-1 and TRBJ2-1; 8 bases agree with TRBD2. The germline V gene encodes CDR1 KGHDR and CDR2 SFDVKD. This CDR3 is built from 18 residues. The trim removed 3 bases at V and 4 bases at J, leaving 13 bases unmatched.

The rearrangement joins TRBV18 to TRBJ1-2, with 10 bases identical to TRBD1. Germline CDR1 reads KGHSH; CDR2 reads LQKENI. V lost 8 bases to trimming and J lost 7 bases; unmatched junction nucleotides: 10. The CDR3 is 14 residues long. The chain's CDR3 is CASAQSGTGAGYTF. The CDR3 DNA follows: TGTGCCAGCGCCCAATCCGGGACAGGGGCTGGCTACACCTTC. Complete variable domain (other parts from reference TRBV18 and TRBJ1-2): NAGVMQNPRHLVRRRGQEARLRCSPMKGHSHVYWYRQLPEEGLKFMVYLQKENIIDESGMPKERFSAEFPKEGPSILRIQQVVRGDSAAYFCASAQSGTGAGYTFGSGTRLTVV.

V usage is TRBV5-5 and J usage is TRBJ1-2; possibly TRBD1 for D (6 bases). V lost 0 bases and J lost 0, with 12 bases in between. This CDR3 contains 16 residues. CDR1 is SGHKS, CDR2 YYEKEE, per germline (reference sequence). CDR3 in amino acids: CASSLAPGQTNYGYTF. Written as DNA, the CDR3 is TGTGCCAGCAGCTTGGCCCCGGGACAAACTAACTATGGCTACACCTTC.